This T cell receptor (beta chain) originates from a study of T cell responses to AZD1222 COVID-19 vaccine. Comment on this clone: What it recognizes is unknown.

TCRdb's table, derived via immunoSEQ multiplex PCR, lists solely in-frame clones and lacks some. This sample has about 130,000 clones, with around 90% found just once. Study results and caveats: Baseline seropositivity occurred in only a handful of AZD1222 recipients. Clonal diversity was possibly underestimated, and the donors were mostly white British, with more females. Reportedly, nearly half of unique spike TCRs recognized epitopes outside B.1.351/B.1.1.7 mutations.

The CDR3 is 15 residues long. J lost 2 bases, V lost 5 bases, and 4 bases had no gene match. CDR1 SEHNR and CDR2 FQNEAQ come from the germline V gene (reference sequence). This chain links TRBV7-9 with TRBJ2-1; 9 nucleotides line up with TRBD1. This TCR came from an adult in good health. Here the sequenced sample was peripheral blood, taken on day 0 of AZD1222 vaccination. DNA for the CDR3: TGTGCCAGCAGCCTGTGGGACAGGGCCTACAATGAGCAGTTCTTC. It encodes CASSLWDRAYNEQFF.